This TCR beta chain was sequenced in a study of T cells in Graves' hyperthyroidism and ophthalmopathy. TCR beta CDR3 regions were amplified from RNA. In the first-round RT-PCR of the TCR CDR3, the HTBI primer set was used. TCRdb processed the multiplex PCR reads anew with MiXCR; each CDR3 protein has one entry. The table has under 500,000 distinct CDR3 sequences, roughly an eighth seen once. CDR3 size: 13 residues. Germline CDR1 reads SQVTM; CDR2 reads ANQGSEA. V shed 6 bases and J 7 bases; nucleotides not matched to a gene: 11. This clonotype was counted once. As yet, its antigen is unknown. One base away lies a much larger clone, so this may be a sequencing read error. PBMCs came from 8.5 to 10 ml fresh peripheral blood. General study points: In the blood, most expanded thyroid clonotypes above 0.001 appeared as well.

This chain joins TRBV29-1 and TRBJ2-5; 7 bases are shared with TRBD2. The clonotype originates from a man aged 50-60 years with Graves' ophthalmopathy. The specimen was blood. The CDR3 DNA reads as TGCAGCGTCCCGGGGGGTGGGCTGGGGACCCAGTACTTC. It codes for CSVPGGGLGTQYF.